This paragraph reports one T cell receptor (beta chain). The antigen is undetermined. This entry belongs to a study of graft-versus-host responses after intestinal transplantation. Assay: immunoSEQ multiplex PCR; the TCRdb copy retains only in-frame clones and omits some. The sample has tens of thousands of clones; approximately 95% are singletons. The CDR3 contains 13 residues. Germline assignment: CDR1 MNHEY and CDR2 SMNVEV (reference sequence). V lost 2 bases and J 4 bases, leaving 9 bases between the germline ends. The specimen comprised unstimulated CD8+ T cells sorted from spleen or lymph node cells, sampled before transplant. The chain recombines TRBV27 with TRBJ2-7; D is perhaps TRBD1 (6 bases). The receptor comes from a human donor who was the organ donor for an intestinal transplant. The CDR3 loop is CASSLGRGYEQYF. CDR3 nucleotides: TGTGCCAGCAGTTTAGGCAGGGGTTACGAGCAGTACTTC.